These 27 T cell receptor beta chains were all obtained from the same sample, sequenced in a study of cytomegalovirus exposure and HLA in healthy donors. It was with 60 Vbeta and 13 Jbeta primers that the PCR ran. The protocol was immunoSEQ multiplex PCR, while the TCRdb copy is restricted to in-frame clones and leaves out a portion. The sample shows 90,000 to 150,000 clones, 74% of them seen only once. Sequencing input: PBMCs. The receptors shown here come from a human donor in good health.

The table lists this clone with a count of one. The chain's CDR3 is CASSPDEVGGWNEQFF. The CDR3 DNA reads as TGCGCCAGCAGCCCGGATGAGGTGGGAGGTTGGAATGAGCAGTTCTTC. The chain has TRBV5-1 and TRBJ2-1, with D perhaps matching TRBD2 (6 bases). Germline V lookup: CDR1 SGHRS, CDR2 YFSETQ. CDR3 size: 16 residues. V was pared by 4 bases and J by 7 bases, with 21 bases between.

This clone was seen more than once but under ten times. The chain uses TRBV28 and TRBJ2-1; 7 nucleotides agree with TRBD2. Germline V gene lookup returns CDR1 MDHEN and CDR2 SYDVKM. This CDR3 is 12 amino acids long. The V gene end was trimmed by 9 bases and the J gene end by 5 bases; junction bases not matched to a gene: 4. Written as DNA, the CDR3 is TGTGCCAGTGGGAGGGTTGACAATGAGCAGTTCTTC. Protein product: CASGRVDNEQFF.

This clone was recorded only once. V gene TRBV6-6 combines with J gene TRBJ2-1; a weak D match, TRBD2 (6 bases). This CDR3 is 13 amino acids long. Germline V gives CDR1 MNHNY, CDR2 SVGAGI (reference sequence). V lost 5 bases to trimming and J lost 6 bases, with 11 bases between them. The CDR3, as DNA: TGTGCCAGCAGTAAACGGGACTTCAATGAGCAGTTCTTC. Amino acid sequence: CASSKRDFNEQFF.

The rearrangement uses TRBV2 and TRBJ1-1; 9 positions agree with TRBD1. This CDR3 contains 15 residues. J gave up 2 bases and V 8 bases, and 9 bases lay outside the gene matches. CDR1 is SNHLY and CDR2 is FYNNEI in the germline V gene. CDR3 in amino acids: CASRREGQGNTEAFF. CDR3 bases: TGTGCCAGCCGCCGTGAGGGACAGGGAAACACTGAAGCTTTCTTT.

The J gene is TRBJ2-1, the V gene TRBV18, with 11 bases fitting TRBD1. This CDR3 contains 16 residues. The V and J ends lost 5 bases and 4 bases, in that order; junction bases with no gene match: 7. CDR1 is KGHSH and CDR2 is LQKENI in the germline V gene. CDR3 amino acids: CASSSAGTGGYNEQFF. Written as DNA, the CDR3 is TGTGCCAGCTCATCTGCCGGGACAGGGGGGTACAATGAGCAGTTCTTC.

Relative to its sample, this clone is medium-sized. The V call is TRBV30, the J call TRBJ1-1; possibly TRBD1 for D (5 bases). The germline V gene encodes CDR1 GTSNPN and CDR2 SVGIG (reference sequence). This CDR3 contains 15 residues. Deletions cut 1 base from V and 0 bases from J, with 12 bases between. The CDR3 protein is CAWSAGRDMNTEAFF. CDR3 DNA: TGTGCCTGGAGTGCCGGCAGGGATATGAACACTGAAGCTTTCTTT.

The rearrangement links TRBV6-5 to TRBJ1-1, with a weak D call TRBD1 (5 bases). The CDR3 loop spans 15 amino acids. V was shortened by 1 base and J by 1 base, with 10 bases between the two germline ends. The germline CDR1 and CDR2 sequences are MNHEY and SVGAGI. CDR3 DNA: TGTGCCAGCAGTTACTGGGGGGAGGGGAACACTGAAGCTTTCTTT. It encodes CASSYWGEGNTEAFF.

The DNA for the CDR3 is TGTGCCAGCAGAACTATCAGGGGCGCTCAGCAGTACTTC. It translates to CASRTIRGAQQYF. The chain links TRBV28 to TRBJ2-7; D perhaps matches TRBD1 (6 bases). Trimming left V 6 bases short and J 8 bases short, with 17 bases between. This CDR3 region has 13 residues. CDR1 and CDR2 (germline): MDHEN, SYDVKM. Looking up the rest from reference TRBV28 and TRBJ2-7 gives the full variable domain: DVKVTQSSRYLVKRTGEKVFLECVQDMDHENMFWYRQDPGLGLRLIYFSYDVKMKEKGDIPEGYSVSREKKERFSLILESASTNQTSMYLCASRTIRGAQQYFGPGTRLTVT.

About this clone itself: Germline and junction disagree at one end, which may indicate a read error. This sequence joins TRBV7-9 and TRBJ1-5, with 10 bases matching TRBD1. This CDR3 is 16 amino acids long. Per the germline V gene, CDR1 is SEHNR and CDR2 is FQNEAQ (reference sequence). This CDR3 is CSSSFGGDRGNQPQHF. In DNA, the CDR3 is TGTTCCAGCAGCTTCGGGGGGGACAGGGGAAATCAGCCCCAGCATTTT.

The chain has TRBV4-2 and TRBJ2-5; 14 nucleotides agree with TRBD2. The CDR3 has 15 residues. V gave up 3 bases and J gave up 4 bases; unmatched junction bases: 1. From germline, CDR1 is LGHNA and CDR2 YNFKEQ. The CDR3 DNA is TGTGCCAGCAGCCAGACTAGCGGGGGGGCAGAGACCCAGTACTTC. Its translation: CASSQTSGGAETQYF.

V is TRBV5-1 and J is TRBJ1-1; 7 bases line up with TRBD1. J gave up 7 bases and V 0 bases, and 6 bases lay outside the gene matches. This CDR3 contains 14 residues. The V gene's germline CDR1 is SGHRS and CDR2 YFSETQ. The CDR3 DNA reads as TGCGCCAGCAGCTTGGGGGGCGGGGACAGTGAAGCTTTCTTT. It codes for CASSLGGGDSEAFF. The whole variable domain, remainder taken from reference TRBV5-1 and TRBJ1-1, is KAGVTQTPRYLIKTRGQQVTLSCSPISGHRSVSWYQQTPGQGLQFLFEYFSETQRNKGNFPGRFSGRQFSNSRSEMNVSTLELGDSALYLCASSLGGGDSEAFFGQGTRLTVV.

V and J are TRBV19 and TRBJ1-5; 7 bases agree with TRBD1. With 5 bases clipped from V and 6 bases from J, the junction kept 7 bases outside the gene matches. Germline V CDR1 and CDR2: LNHDA, SQIVND (reference sequence). This CDR3 contains 14 residues. The CDR3 spells CASSFGQAGQPQHF. CDR3 nucleotide sequence: TGTGCCAGTAGTTTCGGACAGGCGGGTCAGCCCCAGCATTTT.

This clone has only a few counts. This rearrangement joins TRBV7-6 to TRBJ2-6; 8 nucleotides agree with TRBD2. The trim removed 3 bases at V and 0 bases at J, leaving 13 bases unmatched. The CDR3 loop spans 20 amino acids. Germline V gene data show CDR1 as SGHVS and CDR2 as FNYEAQ. The CDR3 is CASSLRGAFDLDSGANVLTF. Here the CDR3 DNA reads TGTGCCAGCAGCTTGCGGGGGGCCTTTGACCTTGACTCTGGGGCCAACGTCCTGACTTTC. The entire variable domain, with the rest obtained from reference TRBV7-6 and TRBJ2-6, is as follows: GAGVSQSPRYKVTKRGQDVALRCDPISGHVSLYWYRQALGQGPEFLTYFNYEAQQDKSGLPNDRFSAERPEGSISTLTIQRTEQRDSAMYRCASSLRGAFDLDSGANVLTFGAGSRLTVL.

This chain joins TRBV9 and TRBJ1-1, with D possibly being TRBD1 (6 bases). The CDR3 totals 15 residues. Germline CDR1 SGDLS, CDR2 YYNGEE. V was clipped by 0 bases and J by 1 base, with 10 bases between them. The chain's CDR3 is CASSVEDRPNTEAFF. The CDR3, as DNA: TGTGCCAGCAGCGTAGAGGACAGACCGAACACTGAAGCTTTCTTT.

V and J are TRBV5-1 and TRBJ2-1, with D perhaps matching TRBD2 (6 bases). The CDR3 consists of 14 residues. Trimming removed 7 bases at V and 5 bases at J, with 16 bases between. Per the germline V gene, CDR1 is SGHRS and CDR2 is YFSETQ. CDR3 nucleotide sequence: TGCGCCAGCTCCCCGGGACTTCTAAACAATGAGCAGTTCTTC. Residues: CASSPGLLNNEQFF.

J is TRBJ2-7 and V is TRBV5-6; possible D gene TRBD2, 6 bases. The CDR3 has 15 amino acids. Trimming removed 4 bases from V and 7 bases from J, with 21 bases in between. Germline CDR1 and CDR2: SGHDT and YYEEEE. The CDR3 bases are TGTGCCAGCAGCCGCGGGACGGAACGCCTAAGGGAGCAGTACTTC. This encodes CASSRGTERLREQYF.

The chain combines TRBV2 with TRBJ2-7; D gene ambiguous. The length of the CDR3 is 15 residues. Germline V lookup: CDR1 SNHLY, CDR2 FYNNEI. V dropped 8 bases and J dropped 0 bases, with 17 bases sitting between them. DNA for the CDR3: TGTGCCAGCGTTGGGCAGGCCACTTTCTCCTACGAGCAGTACTTC. It specifies CASVGQATFSYEQYF.

This chain joins TRBV7-6 and TRBJ2-3; 9 bases map to TRBD2. CDR3 length equals 20 residues. V dropped 4 bases and J dropped 0; count of bases not matched to a gene: 17. CDR1 SGHVS and CDR2 FNYEAQ come from the germline V gene. The CDR3 is CASSSGVAGAGSSSTDTQYF. CDR3 nucleotides: TGTGCCAGCAGCTCCGGGGTAGCGGGAGCAGGCTCCTCTAGCACAGATACGCAGTATTTT.

The chain uses TRBV23-1 and TRBJ2-2; 13 bases match TRBD2. TRBV23-1 qualifies as an ORF whose function is uncertain. The CDR3 runs 19 residues. V was clipped by 4 bases and J by 2 bases; unmatched bases: 10. CDR3 coding DNA: TGCGCCAGCAGTCCAAGGGGACTAGCGGGGTGCCTAAACACCGGGGAGCTGTTTTTT. It yields the protein CASSPRGLAGCLNTGELFF.

This chain links TRBV29-1 with TRBJ2-1, with D possibly TRBD1 on 6 matching bases. The CDR3 loop spans 11 amino acids. Germline values: CDR1 SQVTM, CDR2 ANQGSEA. V lost 6 bases and J lost 4, with 7 bases in between. The CDR3 DNA is TGCAGCGTGGGGGCTTACAATGAGCAGTTCTTC. It translates to CSVGAYNEQFF.

The V and J genes are TRBV4-1 and TRBJ1-1, with D tentatively TRBD1 (6 bases). The CDR3 has 14 amino acids. From germline, CDR1 is MGHRA and CDR2 YSYEKL. Trimming cost V 6 bases and J 4 bases, with 15 bases left between them. Written as DNA, the CDR3 is TGCGCCAGCAGGCTCGACACAGGGCCCACTGAAGCTTTCTTT. It encodes CASRLDTGPTEAFF.

CDR3 loop: CSAQRGQGSEKLFF. The CDR3 DNA reads TGCAGCGCCCAGCGGGGACAGGGAAGTGAAAAACTGTTTTTT. The chain joins TRBV29-1 to TRBJ1-4; 9 bases align to TRBD1. Germline CDR1 and CDR2: SQVTM and ANQGSEA. With V trimmed by 7 bases and J by 7 bases, 10 bases remained unmatched. The CDR3 totals 14 residues.

The chain uses TRBV6-6 and TRBJ2-7; 7 positions match TRBD2. J gave up 6 bases and V 0 bases, and 8 bases lay outside the gene matches. The germline V gene encodes CDR1 MNHNY and CDR2 SVGAGI (reference sequence). There are 15 residues in the CDR3. Written as DNA, the CDR3 is TGTGCCAGCAGTTACTCGCCCGGACTAGACTCCGAGCAGTACTTC. Translation: CASSYSPGLDSEQYF.

V and J are TRBV6-5 and TRBJ2-7; D is unresolved. This CDR3 has 12 amino acids. Per germline, CDR1 MNHEY and CDR2 SVGAGI. V dropped 2 bases and J dropped 4 bases, with 6 bases sitting between them. The CDR3 region has the DNA TGTGCCAGCAGTTACACTCCGTACGAGCAGTACTTC. It codes for CASSYTPYEQYF.

A few counts support this clone. The chain combines TRBV2 with TRBJ2-7; D is uncertain. The CDR3 loop spans 11 amino acids. Trimming removed 0 bases at V and 7 bases at J, with 4 bases between. Germline CDR1 is SNHLY and CDR2 is FYNNEI. Here the CDR3 reads CASSEAQEQYF. DNA of the CDR3: TGTGCCAGCAGTGAAGCGCAGGAGCAGTACTTC. The entire variable domain, with the rest obtained from reference TRBV2 and TRBJ2-7, is as follows: EPEVTQTPSHQVTQMGQEVILRCVPISNHLYFYWYRQILGQKVEFLVSFYNNEISEKSEIFDDQFSVERPDGSNFTLKIRSTKLEDSAMYFCASSEAQEQYFGPGTRLTVT.

The genes are TRBV19 and TRBJ1-3; perhaps TRBD1 as D (5 bases). This CDR3 is built from 14 residues. Trimming removed 5 bases from V and 2 bases from J, with 10 bases in between. Germline V gene data show CDR1 as LNHDA and CDR2 as SQIVND (reference sequence). Written as DNA, the CDR3 is TGTGCCAGTAGTGACAGCGGGGCTGGAAACACCATATATTTT. This sequence encodes CASSDSGAGNTIYF.

This clone was counted between two and nine times. The J gene is TRBJ2-5, the V gene TRBV6-4; 8 nucleotides align to TRBD1. This CDR3 is 13 amino acids long. The germline V gene encodes CDR1 MRHNA and CDR2 SNTAGT. V trimming: 4 bases; J trimming: 5 bases; junction bases outside the gene matches: 3. CDR3 in amino acids: CASSADRGETQYF. CDR3 in DNA: TGTGCCAGCAGTGCCGACAGGGGCGAGACCCAGTACTTC.